This entry lists 16 T cell receptor beta chains sequenced from one sample in a study of Ad26.COV2.S vaccination and SARS-CoV-2 variants. The treatment was: some 20 received Ad26.COV2.S at low or high dose, single or two shots; about five received placebo; per-sample allocation not given. Repertoires come from day 63 after the first vaccine or placebo injection. Here immunoSEQ multiplex PCR was the method, and the copy in TCRdb shows in-frame clones only, minus some. The data contain some 250,000 clones, around 89% of them singletons. This specimen was peripheral blood, taken in a trial of Ad26.COV2.S vaccine versus placebo. Source of these receptors: a person aged 18-65 years who received the Ad26.COV2.S COVID-19 vaccine or a placebo.

This clone was observed a single time. The chain employs TRBV2 and TRBJ1-5, with 10 nucleotides matching TRBD1. Trimming cost V 6 bases and J 1 base; bases outside gene matches: 3. CDR1 is SNHLY, CDR2 FYNNEI, per germline. This CDR3 is 15 amino acids long. CDR3 bases: TGTGCCAGCAGCCGGGACAGGGGAAGCAATCAGCCCCAGCATTTT. This sequence encodes CASSRDRGSNQPQHF.

The rearrangement joins TRBV18 to TRBJ1-2; no firm D call. The CDR3 consists of 16 residues. CDR1 and CDR2 from the germline V gene are KGHSH and LQKENI. V was cut by 0 bases and J by 2 bases, with 13 bases left in between. CDR3 nucleotides: TGTGCCAGCTCACCACCGGCTGGCCGGGCCAACTATGGCTACACCTTC. Its translation: CASSPPAGRANYGYTF. The entire variable domain, with the rest obtained from reference TRBV18 and TRBJ1-2, is as follows: NAGVMQNPRHLVRRRGQEARLRCSPMKGHSHVYWYRQLPEEGLKFMVYLQKENIIDESGMPKERFSAEFPKEGPSILRIQQVVRGDSAAYFCASSPPAGRANYGYTFGSGTRLTVV.

CDR3 loop: CAWLRDRSHGNTIYF. CDR3 coding DNA: TGTGCCTGGCTCCGGGACAGGAGCCACGGAAACACCATATATTTT. V gene TRBV30 combines with J gene TRBJ1-3; 8 bases agree with TRBD1. Germline V gene data show CDR1 as GTSNPN and CDR2 as SVGIG (reference sequence). Unmatched junction bases numbered 10, after V lost 5 bases and J lost 4 bases. The CDR3 is 15 amino acids.

The gene calls are TRBV27 and TRBJ1-5; 9 bases match TRBD1. The CDR3 covers 14 residues. V trimming: 5 bases; J trimming: 6 bases; junction bases outside the gene matches: 5. CDR1 is MNHEY, CDR2 SMNVEV, per germline (reference sequence). The CDR3 DNA is TGTGCCAGCAGTGCTGCGACAGGGGGTCAGCCCCAGCATTTT. This gives the protein CASSAATGGQPQHF.

This chain links TRBV5-5 with TRBJ1-2, with D possibly being TRBD1 (6 bases). With 0 bases removed from V and 2 bases from J, the gap between germline ends came to 11 bases. Germline assignment: CDR1 SGHKS and CDR2 YYEKEE (reference sequence). CDR3 size: 15 residues. DNA for the CDR3: TGTGCCAGCAGCTTGGGCCCCAGGGGAAACTATGGCTACACCTTC. Translation gives CASSLGPRGNYGYTF.

This clone appeared a few times. The rearrangement links TRBV4-3 to TRBJ2-2; D not resolved. CDR3 length: 15 amino acids. Per germline, CDR1 LGHNA and CDR2 YSLEER. Trimming shortened V by 4 bases and J by 1 base, and 10 bases separated the two germline ends. The CDR3 sequence: CASSPLLGNTGELFF. The DNA for the CDR3 is TGCGCCAGCAGCCCCTTGCTAGGGAACACCGGGGAGCTGTTTTTT.

V and J are TRBV28 and TRBJ2-3; D possibly matches TRBD1 or TRBD2 (6 bases each). The CDR3 is 15 amino acids. CDR1 is MDHEN and CDR2 is SYDVKM in the germline V gene. Trimming shortened V by 6 bases and J by 7 bases, and 20 bases separated the two germline ends. The CDR3 loop reads CASSRQVEGGNTQYF. The CDR3 nucleotides are TGTGCCAGCAGCAGACAGGTTGAGGGGGGAAATACGCAGTATTTT.

The chain couples TRBV20-1 to TRBJ1-5; D unresolved. Trimming removed 3 bases from V and 1 base from J, with 10 bases in between. The CDR3 is 14 amino acids. The germline CDR1 and CDR2 sequences are DFQATT and SNEGSKA (reference sequence). The DNA for the CDR3 is TGCAGTGCTAGTACGGGATGGAGCAATCAGCCCCAGCATTTT. Amino acid sequence: CSASTGWSNQPQHF.

J is TRBJ2-2 and V is TRBV19; TRBD2 aligns across 10 bases. This CDR3 contains 13 residues. CDR1 is LNHDA, CDR2 SQIVND, per germline (reference sequence). The trim removed 7 bases at V and 5 bases at J, leaving 1 base unmatched. The CDR3 DNA follows: TGTGCCAGTACGGGACTAGCGACCGGGGAGCTGTTTTTT. Its translation: CASTGLATGELFF. The full variable domain, with the rest looked up from reference TRBV19 and TRBJ2-2, is DGGITQSPKYLFRKEGQNVTLSCEQNLNHDAMYWYRQDPGQGLRLIYYSQIVNDFQKGDIAEGYSVSREKKESFPLTVTSAQKNPTAFYLCASTGLATGELFFGEGSRLTVL.

The chain is built from TRBV29-1 and TRBJ1-5; unclear D gene. The CDR3 runs to 14 residues. Germline V gene sequence: CDR1 SQVTM, CDR2 ANQGSEA. V was trimmed by 0 bases and J by 7 bases, leaving 13 bases between them. In DNA form, the CDR3 reads TGCAGCGTTGAAGATAGAGGGTCGGGGCAGCCCCAGCATTTT. Residues: CSVEDRGSGQPQHF.

The chain combines TRBV3-1 (or the pseudogene TRBV3-2) with TRBJ1-5, with D perhaps matching TRBD1 (5 bases). Between the trimmed V and J ends, which lost 0 bases and 3 bases, there was a span of 9 bases. The CDR3 runs 15 residues. Germline V lookup: CDR1 LGHDT, CDR2 YNNKEL (reference sequence). The CDR3 nucleotides read TGTGCCAGCAGCCAAGAGGCAGGGAACAATCAGCCCCAGCATTTT. Amino acids: CASSQEAGNNQPQHF.

V usage is TRBV28 and J usage is TRBJ2-7, with a weak D call TRBD2 (6 bases). The CDR3 is made up of 15 amino acids. V was cut by 3 bases and J by 0 bases, with 12 bases left in between. The germline gives CDR1 MDHEN, CDR2 SYDVKM. CDR3 loop: CASSLGGISSYEQYF. In nucleotides, the CDR3 is TGTGCCAGCAGTTTGGGGGGAATAAGCTCCTACGAGCAGTACTTC.

This sequence joins TRBV19 and TRBJ2-3; D might be TRBD2 (6 bases). The germline gives CDR1 LNHDA, CDR2 SQIVND (reference sequence). CDR3 length: 13 residues. Trimming removed 8 bases from V and 3 bases from J, with 12 bases in between. CDR3 sequence (DNA): TGTGCCAGTTGGGGACTGGGTACAGATACGCAGTATTTT. Translation gives CASWGLGTDTQYF.

This sequence joins TRBV10-3 and TRBJ2-1; 9 bases match TRBD1. The CDR3 covers 13 residues. From germline, CDR1 is ENHRY and CDR2 SYGVKD. After removal of 8 bases from V and 7 bases from J, the junction contained 6 bases not matched to a gene. CDR3 DNA sequence: TGTGCCATCGGGACAGGGCTTGGGAATGAGCAGTTCTTC. Translated, it gives CAIGTGLGNEQFF.

This clone appeared once. Compared with germline, one end of the junction differs, possibly owing to a read error. This chain connects TRBV29-1 to TRBJ2-3; TRBD2 aligns across 8 bases. This CDR3 spans 16 amino acids. Germline assignment: CDR1 SQVTM and CDR2 ANQGSEA. DNA for the CDR3: TGCAGCGTTGAAGATTGGTCTAGCGGGTCCACATATACGCAGTATTTT. It specifies CSVEDWSSGSTYTQYF.

The V gene is TRBV24-1, the J gene TRBJ2-1; 9 positions match TRBD2. V trimming: 2 bases; J trimming: 4 bases; junction bases outside the gene matches: 5. The CDR3 loop spans 16 amino acids. Germline V gene lookup returns CDR1 KGHDR and CDR2 SFDVKD. In nucleotides, the CDR3 is TGTGCCACCAGTGATTCCGGGACTAGCAGATACAATGAGCAGTTCTTC. Encoded protein: CATSDSGTSRYNEQFF.